One T cell receptor (beta chain) is described in this entry. The record originates from a study of CD8+ T cells in alopecia areata. Extracted from the samples, RNA was reverse transcribed into cDNA to serve as the sequencing template. Some clones are missing from TCRdb's copy, which holds only in-frame ones; the method was immunoSEQ multiplex PCR. The data show roughly 120,000 clones, roughly two fifths seen once. The study team obtained lesional scalp punch biopsies and peripheral blood from alopecia areata patients. V lost 0 bases and J lost 8; bases outside the gene matches: 5. Germline-derived CDR1 and CDR2 are SGHRS and YFSETQ. The CDR3 is 14 amino acids.

The TCR was taken from a human donor with alopecia areata. Sample: CD4+ T cells sorted from blood. The chain joins TRBV5-1 to TRBJ1-5, with 7 bases fitting TRBD1. CDR3 sequence reads: CASSLAAGTEPQHF. The CDR3 bases are TGCGCCAGCAGCTTGGCCGCCGGGACAGAGCCCCAGCATTTT.